This entry is about one T cell receptor beta chain. A sample-barcoded 5' primer and a J-beta primer mix were used in a second PCR of about 7 to 12 cycles. One entry per CDR3 protein, called by TCRdb with MiXCR from the 5' RACE reads. Of 1.5 million to 2 million distinct CDR3 sequences listed, 28% were seen once; the top ten hold roughly 8%. This specimen comes from a study of blood T cells in healthy people across ages. This receptor was taken from a young woman in good health. Sequenced: blood.

This CDR3 is CASTDAGTRRNIQYF. Written as DNA, the CDR3 is TGTGCCAGCACGGATGCGGGAACGAGGAGAAACATTCAGTACTTC. The chain employs TRBV18 and TRBJ2-4; TRBD2 might be the D (6 bases). Trimming removed 8 bases at V and 6 bases at J, with 20 bases between. CDR3 length: 15 amino acids. Germline V gene data show CDR1 as KGHSH and CDR2 as LQKENI.